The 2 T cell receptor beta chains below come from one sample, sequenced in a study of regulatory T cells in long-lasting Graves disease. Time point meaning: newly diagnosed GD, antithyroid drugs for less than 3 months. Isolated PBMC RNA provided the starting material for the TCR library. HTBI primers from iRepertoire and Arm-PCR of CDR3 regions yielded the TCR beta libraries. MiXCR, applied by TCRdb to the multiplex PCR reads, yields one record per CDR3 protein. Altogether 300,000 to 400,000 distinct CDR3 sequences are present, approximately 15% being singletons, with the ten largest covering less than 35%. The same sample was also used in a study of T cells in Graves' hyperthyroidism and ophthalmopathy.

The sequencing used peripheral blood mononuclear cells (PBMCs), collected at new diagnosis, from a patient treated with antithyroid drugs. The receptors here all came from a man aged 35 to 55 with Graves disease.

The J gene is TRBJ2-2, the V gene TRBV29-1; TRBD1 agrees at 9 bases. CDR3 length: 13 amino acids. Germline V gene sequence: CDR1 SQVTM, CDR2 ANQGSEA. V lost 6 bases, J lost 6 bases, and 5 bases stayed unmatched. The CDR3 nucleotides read TGCAGCGTAGACAGGGGGAGCGCCGGGGAGCTGTTTTTT. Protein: CSVDRGSAGELFF.

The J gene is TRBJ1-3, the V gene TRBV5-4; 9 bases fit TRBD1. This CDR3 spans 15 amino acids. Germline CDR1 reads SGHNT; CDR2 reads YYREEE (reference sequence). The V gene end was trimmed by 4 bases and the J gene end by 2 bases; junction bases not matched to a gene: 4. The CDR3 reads CASSLDRGPGNTIYF. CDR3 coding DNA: TGTGCCAGCAGCCTGGACAGGGGACCTGGAAACACCATATATTTT.